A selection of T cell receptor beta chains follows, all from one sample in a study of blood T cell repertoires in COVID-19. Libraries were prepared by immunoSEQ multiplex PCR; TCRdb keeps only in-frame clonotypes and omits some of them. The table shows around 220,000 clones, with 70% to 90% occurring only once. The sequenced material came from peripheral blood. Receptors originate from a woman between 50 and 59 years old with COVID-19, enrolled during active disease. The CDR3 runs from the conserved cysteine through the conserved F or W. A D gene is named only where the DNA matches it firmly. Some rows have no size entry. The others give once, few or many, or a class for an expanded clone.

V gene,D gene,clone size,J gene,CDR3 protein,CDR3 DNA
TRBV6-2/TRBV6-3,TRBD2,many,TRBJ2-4,CASSYNIEAGGQHIQYF,TGTGCCAGCAGTTACAACATAGAAGCGGGGGGGCAGCACATTCAGTACTTC
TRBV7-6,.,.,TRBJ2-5,CASSLTARDSQETQYF,TGTGCCAGCAGCTTGACCGCCCGGGACTCCCAAGAGACCCAGTACTTC
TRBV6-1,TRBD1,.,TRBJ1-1,CASSERTGVVSTEAFF,TGTGCCAGCAGTGAAAGGACAGGTGTCGTTTCGACTGAAGCTTTCTTT
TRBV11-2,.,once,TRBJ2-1,CASSLSLLTYNEQFF,TGTGCCAGCAGCTTATCCCTCCTTACCTACAATGAGCAGTTCTTC
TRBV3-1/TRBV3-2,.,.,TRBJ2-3,CASSQAGGPDTQYF,TGTGCCAGCAGCCAAGCCGGGGGGCCAGATACGCAGTATTTT
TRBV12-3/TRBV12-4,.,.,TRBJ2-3,CASNYRDTQYF,TGTGCCAGCAACTACAGGGACACGCAGTATTTT
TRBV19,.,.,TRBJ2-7,CASRNSRDNYEQYF,TGTGCCAGTAGGAACTCGAGGGACAACTACGAGCAGTACTTC
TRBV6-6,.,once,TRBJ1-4,CAAGGATNEKLFF,TGTGCCGCGGGGGGAGCAACTAATGAAAAACTGTTTTTT
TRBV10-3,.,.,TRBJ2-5,CAIRRGGLSQETQYF,TGTGCCATCAGGAGGGGGGGCCTCTCCCAAGAGACCCAGTACTTC
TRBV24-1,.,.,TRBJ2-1,CATSDFAGNEQFF,TGTGCCACCAGTGATTTTGCCGGCAATGAGCAGTTCTTC
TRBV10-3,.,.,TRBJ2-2,CAARAPNTGELFF,TGTGCCGCCAGGGCGCCTAACACCGGGGAGCTGTTTTTT
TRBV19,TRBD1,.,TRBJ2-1,CASSFPGTANNEQFF,TGTGCCAGTAGTTTCCCCGGGACAGCGAACAATGAGCAGTTCTTC
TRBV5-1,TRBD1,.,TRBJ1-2,CASSLVTGNSNYGYTF,TGCGCCAGCAGCTTGGTGACAGGGAATTCTAACTATGGCTACACCTTC
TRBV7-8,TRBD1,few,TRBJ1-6,CASSLIRTGGSPLHF,TGTGCCAGCAGCTTAATCCGGACAGGGGGCTCACCCCTCCACTTT
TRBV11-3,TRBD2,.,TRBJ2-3,CASSLVGRETDTQYF,TGTGCCAGCAGCTTAGTAGGGAGGGAGACAGATACGCAGTATTTT
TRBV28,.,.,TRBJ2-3,CASSPTSRATDTQYF,TGTGCCAGCAGTCCCACTTCGCGGGCCACAGATACGCAGTATTTT
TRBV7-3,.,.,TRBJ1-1,CVTHHVCGMNTEAFF,TGTGTCACCCATCACGTGTGCGGCATGAACACTGAAGCTTTCTTT
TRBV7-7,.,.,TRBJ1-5,CASSLGTTSQHF,TGTGCCAGCAGCTTAGGGACAACGTCCCAGCATTTT
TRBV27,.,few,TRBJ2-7,CASSFGQNYEQYF,TGTGCCAGCAGTTTCGGACAGAACTACGAGCAGTACTTC
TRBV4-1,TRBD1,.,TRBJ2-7,CASSQPGQVSLEQYF,TGCGCCAGCAGCCAGCCGGGACAGGTCTCTCTCGAGCAGTACTTC
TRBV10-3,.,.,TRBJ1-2,CAISDGRLNYGYTF,TGTGCCATCAGTGATGGCAGGCTCAACTATGGCTACACCTTC
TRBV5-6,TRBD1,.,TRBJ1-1,CASSFGTGVLGTEAFF,TGTGCCAGCAGCTTCGGGACAGGGGTATTGGGGACTGAAGCTTTCTTT
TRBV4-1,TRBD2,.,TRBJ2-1,CASSQETSGGAPYNEQFF,TGCGCCAGCAGCCAAGAAACTAGCGGGGGGGCCCCTTACAATGAGCAGTTCTTC
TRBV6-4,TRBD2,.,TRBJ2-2,CASSGEAGGRTGELFF,TGTGCCAGCAGTGGAGAAGCGGGGGGGCGAACCGGGGAGCTGTTTTTT
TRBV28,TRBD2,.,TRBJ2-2,CASSLGGGRTGELFF,TGTGCCAGCAGTTTGGGCGGGGGAAGAACCGGGGAGCTGTTTTTT
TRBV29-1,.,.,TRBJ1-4,CSLSREKLFF,TGCAGCTTGAGTCGGGAAAAACTGTTTTTT
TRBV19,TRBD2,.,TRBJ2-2,CASSIAVGTIRSPGELFF,TGTGCCAGTAGTATAGCCGTGGGGACTATTCGAAGTCCGGGGGAGCTGTTTTTT
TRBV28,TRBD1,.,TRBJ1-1,CASSSARGLTEAFF,TGTGCCAGCAGTTCGGCCAGGGGGCTCACTGAAGCTTTCTTT
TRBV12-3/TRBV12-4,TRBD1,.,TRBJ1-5,CASSSGGYQPQHF,TGTGCCAGCAGTTCAGGGGGGTACCAGCCCCAGCATTTT
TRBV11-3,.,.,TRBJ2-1,CASSLWHPNEQFF,TGTGCCAGCAGCTTATGGCACCCCAATGAGCAGTTCTTC
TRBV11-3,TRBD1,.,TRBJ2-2,CASSSYRGTNTGELFF,TGTGCCAGCAGTTCCTACAGGGGCACGAACACCGGGGAGCTGTTTTTT
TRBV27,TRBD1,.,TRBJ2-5,CASAPRRGIETQYF,TGTGCCAGCGCCCCACGCAGGGGGATAGAGACCCAGTACTTC
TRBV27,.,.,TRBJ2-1,CASSLGGGDEQFF,TGTGCCAGCAGTTTAGGAGGGGGGGATGAGCAGTTCTTC
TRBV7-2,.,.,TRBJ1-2,CASSSPGSSGYTF,TGTGCCAGCAGCTCGCCAGGGTCTTCTGGCTACACCTTC
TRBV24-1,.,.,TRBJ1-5,CATEGVPQHF,TGTGCCACCGAAGGGGTGCCCCAGCATTTT
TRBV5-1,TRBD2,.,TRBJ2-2,CASSSSGGVNTGELFF,TGCGCCAGCAGCTCTAGCGGGGGCGTGAACACCGGGGAGCTGTTTTTT
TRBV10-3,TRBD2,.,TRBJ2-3,CAVSGGAGTDTQYF,TGTGCCGTAAGCGGGGGGGCCGGCACAGATACGCAGTATTTT
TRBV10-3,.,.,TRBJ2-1,CAIAQYSGNEQFF,TGTGCCATCGCGCAGTACTCGGGGAATGAGCAGTTCTTC
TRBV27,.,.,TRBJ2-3,CASSWGLEADTQYF,TGTGCCAGCAGTTGGGGGCTTGAGGCAGATACGCAGTATTTT
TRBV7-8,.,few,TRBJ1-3,CVLASGNTIYF,TGTGTACTGGCCTCAGGGAACACCATATATTTT
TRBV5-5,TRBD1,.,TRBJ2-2,CASSRYRGPDTGELFF,TGTGCCAGCAGCAGATACAGGGGACCGGACACCGGGGAGCTGTTTTTT
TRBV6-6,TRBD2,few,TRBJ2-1,CASSYSSGGDNEQFF,TGTGCCAGCAGTTACTCCAGCGGGGGGGACAATGAGCAGTTCTTC
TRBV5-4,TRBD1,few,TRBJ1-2,CASSGRDRPDGYTF,TGTGCCAGCAGCGGGCGGGACAGGCCAGACGGCTACACCTTC
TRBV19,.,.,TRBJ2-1,CASSITPYNEQFF,TGTGCCAGTAGTATTACACCCTACAATGAGCAGTTCTTC
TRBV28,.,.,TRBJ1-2,CASSVDRDYGYTF,TGTGCCAGCAGTGTGGACAGAGACTATGGCTACACCTTC
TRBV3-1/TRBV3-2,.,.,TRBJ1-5,CASSLPCPDQPQHF,TGTGCCAGCAGCCTACCCTGCCCAGATCAGCCCCAGCATTTT
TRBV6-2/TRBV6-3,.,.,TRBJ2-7,CASSSTYEQYF,TGTGCCAGCAGCTCTACCTACGAGCAGTACTTC
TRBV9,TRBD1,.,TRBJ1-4,CASSVGTGNEKLFF,TGTGCCAGCAGCGTAGGGACAGGGAATGAAAAACTGTTTTTT